The clone carrying this TCR beta chain was recorded at least ten times. What it binds is unknown. These data come from a study of response to subunit inactivated influenza vaccine. Study-wide results and limits: T cells newly recruited by each seasonal influenza vaccination are few, the authors suggested.

TCRdb re-called the RT-PCR reads through MiXCR, storing one row per CDR3 protein. The data show some 150,000 distinct CDR3 sequences, with 12% seen just once and around 28% held by the top ten. The germline gives CDR1 SGDLS, CDR2 YYNGEE. Trimming took 2 bases from V and 0 from J; bases not matched to a gene: 5. The CDR3 contains 15 residues. These data were also reused for a study on T cells expressing NK-cell markers. That work states: UMI-tagged 5'RACE template switching yielded the TCR beta cDNA. Clarity on HCMV specificity was lacking for the expanded NKG2C+ T cell clones.

This material consisted of CD8+ T cells sorted from PBMCs, taken roughly 12 days after vaccination. V is TRBV9 and J is TRBJ2-7; the match to TRBD2 covers 7 bases. The origin of this receptor is a middle-aged man who received an inactivated influenza vaccine. The CDR3 DNA follows: TGTGCCAGCAGCGTCTCTAGCGGAAGCTCCTACGAGCAGTACTTC. Translated, it gives CASSVSSGSSYEQYF.